What follows are 24 T cell receptor beta chains derived from one specimen sequenced in a study of PD-1 blockade in classical Hodgkin lymphoma. Every patient had relapsed following autologous stem cell transplantation, and cohorts differed in brentuximab vedotin exposure. Isolated CD8+ T cells were derived from thawed PBMCs through magnetic negative selection. Only in-frame clones appear in the TCRdb table, and some are missing; sequencing was by immunoSEQ multiplex PCR. The data hold 2,500 to 3,500 clones, with just over 70% observed a single time. Material: CD8+ T cells from blood, obtained at baseline. These receptors were obtained from a human donor with classical Hodgkin lymphoma.

This chain connects TRBV28 to TRBJ2-2, with D tentatively TRBD2 (6 bases). Germline assignment: CDR1 MDHEN and CDR2 SYDVKM. The CDR3 consists of 16 residues. The V end was cut by 6 bases, the J end by 5 bases, with 19 bases between. Here the CDR3 reads CASRTESGVGTGELFF. Here the CDR3 DNA reads TGTGCCAGCAGGACCGAGTCGGGGGTAGGGACCGGGGAGCTGTTTTTT.

V usage is TRBV10-3 and J usage is TRBJ1-3; no clear D gene. The germline gives CDR1 ENHRY, CDR2 SYGVKD. The length of the CDR3 is 16 residues. Trimming took 0 bases from V and 4 from J, leaving 13 bases between them. CDR3 region: CAISESLRDLGNTIYF. The CDR3, as DNA: TGTGCCATCAGTGAGTCGTTAAGGGATCTCGGAAACACCATATATTTT.

J is TRBJ2-6 and V is TRBV27; no definite D call. The CDR3 contains 14 residues. V was trimmed by 6 bases and J by 0 bases, leaving 6 bases between them. Germline CDR1 and CDR2: MNHEY and SMNVEV (reference sequence). CDR3 sequence (DNA): TGTGCCAGCAGGCCGCTCTCTGGGGCCAACGTCCTGACTTTC. Translation: CASRPLSGANVLTF.

The V gene is TRBV7-2, the J gene TRBJ2-1; D perhaps matches TRBD2 (5 bases). Germline assignment: CDR1 SGHTA and CDR2 FQGNSA. This CDR3 comprises 17 residues. The V end was cut by 3 bases, the J end by 6 bases, with 21 bases between. The CDR3, as DNA: TGTGCCAGCAGCTTCACACGGGTGGGCCGGGAACGCAATGAGCAGTTCTTC. This sequence encodes CASSFTRVGRERNEQFF.

The chain has TRBV9 and TRBJ2-3, with TRBD2 as a possible D gene (5 bases). The CDR3 has 13 amino acids. V was cut by 4 bases and J by 5 bases, with 11 bases left in between. Germline loops: CDR1 SGDLS, CDR2 YYNGEE. The CDR3 region is CASSPGVRDTQYF. The CDR3 DNA follows: TGTGCCAGCAGCCCCGGGGTGAGAGATACGCAGTATTTT.

The chain links TRBV4-1 to TRBJ2-3, with TRBD2 matching 7 bases. V lost 5 bases, J lost 5 bases, and 4 bases stayed unmatched. Germline V CDR1 and CDR2: MGHRA, YSYEKL. CDR3 length: 13 residues. The CDR3 nucleotides read TGCGCCAGCAGCGGTGCGGGAGAAGATACGCAGTATTTT. Its translation: CASSGAGEDTQYF.

The chain has TRBV25-1 and TRBJ2-5; D gene uncertain. CDR3 length equals 13 residues. V was trimmed by 1 base and J by 5 bases, leaving 8 bases between them. Germline-derived CDR1 and CDR2 are MGHDK and SYGVNS. CDR3 in DNA: TGTGCCAGCAGTGAATGGGGATTCGAGACCCAGTACTTC. Its translation: CASSEWGFETQYF.

By sample fraction, this clone is large. The CDR3 nucleotides are TGTGCCAGTAGCCTGGGGGAGAGACCGTTCTTC. This sequence encodes CASSLGERPFF. The chain combines TRBV19 with TRBJ2-1, with D possibly being TRBD1 or TRBD2 (5 bases each). CDR1 LNHDA and CDR2 SQIVND come from the germline V gene (reference sequence). The CDR3 runs to 11 residues. V lost 6 bases, J lost 15 bases, and 15 bases lay in between.

This chain connects TRBV5-4 to TRBJ2-3, with D possibly matching TRBD1 (5 bases). The CDR3 totals 15 residues. Trimming stripped 5 bases from V and 2 bases from J, with 15 bases between. Germline V gene data show CDR1 as SGHNT and CDR2 as YYREEE (reference sequence). CDR3 DNA sequence: TGTGCCAGCAGGGATAGGGGATCCTTCACAGATACGCAGTATTTT. Its protein is CASRDRGSFTDTQYF.

The chain is built from TRBV11-2 and TRBJ2-1, with unresolved D. CDR1 is SGHAT and CDR2 is FQNNGV in the germline V gene. V lost 4 bases and J 4 bases, leaving 14 bases between the germline ends. This CDR3 is built from 15 residues. CDR3 nucleotide sequence: TGTGCCAGCAGCTCCGGCAATGGCATATACAATGAGCAGTTCTTC. As protein: CASSSGNGIYNEQFF.

The gene calls are TRBV5-1 and TRBJ2-5; tentative D call: TRBD2 (5 bases). V was clipped by 0 bases and J by 5 bases, with 14 bases between them. Germline V CDR1 and CDR2: SGHRS, YFSETQ. The CDR3 is 15 amino acids. Here the CDR3 reads CASSLEIGSPETQYF. The DNA for the CDR3 is TGCGCCAGCAGCTTGGAAATAGGGAGTCCGGAGACCCAGTACTTC. The full variable domain, its missing parts supplied by reference TRBV5-1 and TRBJ2-5, is KAGVTQTPRYLIKTRGQQVTLSCSPISGHRSVSWYQQTPGQGLQFLFEYFSETQRNKGNFPGRFSGRQFSNSRSEMNVSTLELGDSALYLCASSLEIGSPETQYFGPGTRLLVL.

The chain is built from TRBV5-8 and TRBJ2-7; possible D gene TRBD2, 6 bases. Germline V lookup: CDR1 SGHTS, CDR2 YDEGEE. This CDR3 is 12 amino acids long. V was cut by 3 bases and J by 7 bases, with 11 bases left in between. Here the CDR3 reads CASSSGTREQYF. The CDR3, as DNA: TGTGCCAGCAGCTCCGGGACTCGGGAGCAGTACTTC.

The chain joins TRBV4-1 to TRBJ2-2; no clear D gene. V was cut by 2 bases and J by 3 bases, with 13 bases left in between. Germline assignment: CDR1 MGHRA and CDR2 YSYEKL. CDR3 length: 16 residues. CDR3 DNA sequence: TGCGCCAGCAGCCAACCTAGAATGAGTGACACCGGGGAGCTGTTTTTT. This encodes CASSQPRMSDTGELFF.

This chain links TRBV9 with TRBJ2-3; D remains ambiguous. Trimming left V 0 bases short and J 6 bases short, with 5 bases between. The CDR3 is made up of 12 amino acids. Germline CDR1 is SGDLS and CDR2 is YYNGEE. This CDR3 is CASSVVGDTQYF. DNA of the CDR3: TGTGCCAGCAGCGTAGTAGGGGATACGCAGTATTTT.

DNA of the CDR3: TGTGCCAGCAGTCACGGGCCGAGAGGGCAGTACTTC. Translating it yields CASSHGPRGQYF. The chain uses TRBV27 and TRBJ2-7; no firm D call. The germline V gene encodes CDR1 MNHEY and CDR2 SMNVEV (reference sequence). Between the trimmed V and J ends, which lost 5 bases and 9 bases, there was a span of 14 bases. The CDR3 runs 12 residues.

The CDR3 coding sequence is TGTGCCAGCAGCCTAGGACAGGACTGGACCCAGTACTTC. Its protein is CASSLGQDWTQYF. The rearrangement joins TRBV6-5 to TRBJ2-5, with 7 bases aligning to TRBD1. Germline V gene data show CDR1 as MNHEY and CDR2 as SVGAGI. V shed 6 bases and J 7 bases; nucleotides not matched to a gene: 8. This CDR3 spans 13 amino acids.

The chain employs TRBV5-6 and TRBJ1-4, with D uncertain. The CDR3 loop spans 11 amino acids. Germline values: CDR1 SGHDT, CDR2 YYEEEE. V gave up 0 bases and J gave up 10 bases, with 4 bases separating them. The CDR3 coding sequence is TGTGCCAGCAGCTTGGGGATAAAACTGTTTTTT. Translating it yields CASSLGIKLFF.

The gene calls are TRBV27 and TRBJ2-6, with D hard to call. Trimming stripped 4 bases from V and 2 bases from J, with 0 bases between. The CDR3 contains 12 residues. CDR1 and CDR2 (germline): MNHEY, SMNVEV (reference sequence). The CDR3 sequence is CASSSGANVLTF. As DNA, the CDR3 is TGTGCCAGCAGTTCTGGGGCCAACGTCCTGACTTTC.

This clone came up once. The rearrangement links TRBV6-4 to TRBJ2-1; D is unclear. The germline gives CDR1 MRHNA, CDR2 SNTAGT. The CDR3 is 13 amino acids. V gave up 0 bases and J gave up 6 bases, with 6 bases separating them. Here the CDR3 DNA reads TGTGCCAGCAGTGACTCCACTCGCAATGAGCAGTTCTTC. Translating it yields CASSDSTRNEQFF.

The rearrangement uses TRBV28 and TRBJ2-5; 8 bases agree with TRBD2. Germline V gene sequence: CDR1 MDHEN, CDR2 SYDVKM. The CDR3 runs to 15 residues. V lost 6 bases to trimming and J lost 5 bases; unmatched junction nucleotides: 11. This chain's CDR3 is CASRLSGRAWETQYF. As DNA, the CDR3 is TGTGCCAGCAGGCTAAGCGGGAGAGCTTGGGAGACCCAGTACTTC.

This chain connects TRBV4-1 to TRBJ2-1; D not certain. The germline gives CDR1 MGHRA, CDR2 YSYEKL. This CDR3 has 13 amino acids. V lost 0 bases and J lost 7, with 7 bases in between. CDR3 in DNA: TGCGCCAGCAGCCAAGAGGTTGGAAATGAGCAGTTCTTC. Amino acid sequence: CASSQEVGNEQFF.

CDR3 nucleotide sequence: TGTGCCAGCAGTAAGAGACCGGGTGGCCGTAACTATGGCTACACCTTC. Protein: CASSKRPGGRNYGYTF. The rearrangement links TRBV27 to TRBJ1-2, with D unresolved. This CDR3 contains 16 residues. CDR1 and CDR2 (germline): MNHEY, SMNVEV (reference sequence). V was cut by 5 bases and J by 1 base, with 17 bases left in between.

The V and J genes are TRBV6-1 and TRBJ2-7; 10 nucleotides align to TRBD2. Germline V gene sequence: CDR1 MNHNS, CDR2 SASEGT. The J segment lost 6 bases and the V segment lost 3 bases, leaving 11 bases of the junction unmatched. CDR3 length: 16 amino acids. The CDR3 spells CASSDLEREGSGEQYF. CDR3 sequence (DNA): TGTGCCAGCAGTGACTTGGAGCGGGAGGGATCGGGCGAGCAGTACTTC.

The J gene is TRBJ2-5, the V gene TRBV6-5; the D is unclear. The CDR3 extends over 13 amino acids. Germline CDR1 MNHEY, CDR2 SVGAGI. The V and J ends lost 5 bases and 0 bases respectively, with 7 bases between them. The CDR3 coding sequence is TGTGCCAGCAGTCCCTGGTACCAAGAGACCCAGTACTTC. Amino acid sequence: CASSPWYQETQYF.